These T cell receptor beta chains were read from a single sample in a study of blood T cell repertoires in COVID-19. TCRdb's copy holds only in-frame clones and misses some; the assay was immunoSEQ multiplex PCR. Among around 180,000 clones listed, roughly three quarters were seen once. What was sequenced was PBMCs or T cells enriched from blood (not recorded which). The origin of the receptors is a woman in her forties or fifties with acute COVID-19. Each CDR3 is given with its conserved first and last residue. A D gene is named only where the DNA matches it firmly. Some rows mark clone size as missing; the rest say once, few, many or name a class of expanded clone.

clone_size	d_call	j_call	v_call	cdr3_aa	cdr3_nt
NA	NA	TRBJ1-2	TRBV7-8	CASSRDRNYGYTF	TGTGCCAGCAGCCGCGACAGGAACTATGGCTACACCTTC
once	TRBD2	TRBJ2-2	TRBV28	CASSFGRALTGELFF	TGTGCCAGCAGTTTCGGGAGGGCATTAACCGGGGAGCTGTTTTTT
once	NA	TRBJ1-1	TRBV18	CASSPGRGGEAFF	TGTGCCAGCTCACCGGGTAGGGGCGGTGAAGCTTTCTTT
NA	NA	TRBJ2-4	TRBV5-4	CASSPARGLANIQYF	TGTGCCAGCAGCCCAGCTAGGGGTTTGGCAAACATTCAGTACTTC
NA	NA	TRBJ2-3	TRBV5-6	CASSSDSAGDTQYF	TGTGCCAGCAGCTCGGACAGTGCAGGGGATACGCAGTATTTT
NA	NA	TRBJ2-2	TRBV6-5	CASKRTLNTGELFF	TGTGCCAGCAAACGGACTTTAAACACCGGGGAGCTGTTTTTT
NA	TRBD1	TRBJ1-1	TRBV7-9	CASSATFGQGNTEAFF	TGTGCCAGCAGCGCAACCTTTGGACAGGGGAACACTGAAGCTTTCTTT
NA	NA	TRBJ1-1	TRBV19	CASSAGPLTEAFF	TGTGCCAGTAGTGCGGGACCGCTCACTGAAGCTTTCTTT
NA	TRBD1	TRBJ1-4	TRBV18	CASSPRTGVNEKLFF	TGTGCCAGCTCACCCCGGACAGGAGTCAATGAAAAACTGTTTTTT
NA	TRBD1	TRBJ1-5	TRBV4-3	CASSQDRQGIRPQHF	TGCGCCAGCAGCCAAGATAGACAGGGAATTAGGCCCCAGCATTTT
NA	NA	TRBJ1-1	TRBV7-9	CASSLVGGPNTEAFF	TGTGCCAGCAGCTTAGTCGGGGGGCCGAACACTGAAGCTTTCTTT
NA	NA	TRBJ2-5	TRBV19	CASSGGLGTQETQYF	TGTGCCAGTAGTGGAGGGCTTGGGACCCAAGAGACCCAGTACTTC
many	NA	TRBJ1-3	TRBV3-1/TRBV3-2	CASSQDGSSGNTIYF	TGTGCCAGCAGCCAAGATGGGAGCTCTGGAAACACCATATATTTT
NA	NA	TRBJ1-5	TRBV4-1	CASSQVGGNQPQHF	TGCGCCAGCAGCCAAGTCGGGGGGAATCAGCCCCAGCATTTT
few	NA	TRBJ1-5	TRBV5-1	CASSLGSGNQPQHF	TGCGCCAGCAGCTTGGGGTCAGGTAATCAGCCCCAGCATTTT
NA	NA	TRBJ1-2	TRBV9	CASSPYGGGNYGYTF	TGTGCCAGCAGCCCTTACGGGGGTGGAAACTATGGCTACACCTTC
NA	TRBD1	TRBJ2-2	TRBV29-1	CSVILTGTGGASGELFF	TGCAGCGTTATTCTAACCGGGACAGGGGGCGCCTCCGGGGAGCTGTTTTTT
NA	NA	TRBJ1-1	TRBV10-3	CAISDFGSWNTEAFF	TGTGCCATCAGTGATTTTGGGAGTTGGAACACTGAAGCTTTCTTT
NA	TRBD1	TRBJ1-1	TRBV6-5	CASNGQGTSEAFF	TGTGCCAGCAACGGACAGGGGACGTCTGAAGCTTTCTTT
NA	TRBD1	TRBJ1-2	TRBV3-1/TRBV3-2	CASSQEPRDRGLNGYTF	TGTGCCAGCAGCCAGGAACCCCGGGACAGGGGGCTGAATGGCTACACCTTC
NA	TRBD1	TRBJ2-1	TRBV7-6	CASSSGQGSSYNEQFF	TGTGCCAGCAGCTCGGGACAGGGGAGCTCCTACAATGAGCAGTTCTTC
many	TRBD1	TRBJ1-6	TRBV3-1/TRBV3-2	CASSQAQGRGWNSPLHF	TGTGCCAGCAGCCAAGCCCAGGGCAGGGGGTGGAATTCACCCCTCCACTTT
few	NA	TRBJ1-2	TRBV29-1	CSVDRGQFGYTF	TGCAGCGTTGATAGAGGACAGTTTGGCTACACCTTC
NA	NA	TRBJ1-3	TRBV3-1/TRBV3-2	CASSQDWRGATIYF	TGTGCCAGCAGCCAAGATTGGCGGGGGGCGACCATATATTTT
once	NA	TRBJ2-6	TRBV6-5	CASSYSSGGANVLTF	TGTGCCAGCAGTTACTCGAGTGGTGGGGCCAACGTCCTGACTTTC
NA	NA	TRBJ1-2	TRBV2	CASRERSEYGYTF	TGTGCCAGCAGAGAGCGTTCGGAATATGGCTACACCTTC